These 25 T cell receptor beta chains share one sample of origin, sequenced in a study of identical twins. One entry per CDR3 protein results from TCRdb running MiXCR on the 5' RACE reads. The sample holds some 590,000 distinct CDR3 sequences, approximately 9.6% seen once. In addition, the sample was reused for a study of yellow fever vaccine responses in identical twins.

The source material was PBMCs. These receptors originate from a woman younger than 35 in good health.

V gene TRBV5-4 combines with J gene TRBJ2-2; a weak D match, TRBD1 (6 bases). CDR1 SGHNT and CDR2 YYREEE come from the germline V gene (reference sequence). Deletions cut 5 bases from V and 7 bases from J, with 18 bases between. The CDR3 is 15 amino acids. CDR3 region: CASRRTEGNLGELFF. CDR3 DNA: TGTGCCAGCAGACGGACAGAAGGGAATCTCGGGGAGCTGTTTTTT.

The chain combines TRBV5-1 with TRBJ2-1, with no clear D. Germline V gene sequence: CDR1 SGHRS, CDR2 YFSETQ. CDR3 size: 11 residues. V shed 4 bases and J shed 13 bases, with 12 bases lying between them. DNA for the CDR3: TGCGCCAGCAGCGTAGGGATTTATCAGTTCTTC. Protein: CASSVGIYQFF.

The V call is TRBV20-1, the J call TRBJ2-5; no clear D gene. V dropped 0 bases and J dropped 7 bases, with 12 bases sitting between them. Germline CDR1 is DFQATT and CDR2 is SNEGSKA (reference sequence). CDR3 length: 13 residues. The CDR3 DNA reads TGCAGTGCTAGAGAGGAAGGGTTAGGGACCCAGTACTTC. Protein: CSAREEGLGTQYF.

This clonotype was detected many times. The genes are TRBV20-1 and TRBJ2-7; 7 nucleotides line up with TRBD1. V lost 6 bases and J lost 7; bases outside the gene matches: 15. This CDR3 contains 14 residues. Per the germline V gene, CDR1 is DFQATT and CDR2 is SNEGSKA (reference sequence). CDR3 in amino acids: CSAIWSGGVGEQYF. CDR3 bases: TGCAGTGCCATCTGGTCAGGGGGAGTGGGGGAGCAGTACTTC.

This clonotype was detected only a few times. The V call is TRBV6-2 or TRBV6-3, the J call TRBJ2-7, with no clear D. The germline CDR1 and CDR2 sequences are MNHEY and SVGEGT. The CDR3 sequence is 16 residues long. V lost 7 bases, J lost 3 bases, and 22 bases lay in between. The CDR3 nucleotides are TGTGCCAGCACCCCCAAGGCGGCAAAAGGGTACTACGAGCAGTACTTC. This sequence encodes CASTPKAAKGYYEQYF.

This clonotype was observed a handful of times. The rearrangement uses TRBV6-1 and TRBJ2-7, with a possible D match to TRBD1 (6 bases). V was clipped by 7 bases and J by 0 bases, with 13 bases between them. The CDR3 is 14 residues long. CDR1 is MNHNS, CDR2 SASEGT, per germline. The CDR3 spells CASKPTGSSYEQYF. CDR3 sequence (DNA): TGTGCCAGCAAACCGACAGGTAGCTCCTACGAGCAGTACTTC.

CDR3 DNA: TGTGCCAGCAACTCAAACCGACCGGGACTAGCGGGGACTAGCTCCTACAATGAGCAGTTCTTC. This gives the protein CASNSNRPGLAGTSSYNEQFF. This chain links TRBV27 with TRBJ2-1, with 13 bases aligning to TRBD2. CDR3 length: 21 amino acids. CDR1 is MNHEY, CDR2 SMNVEV, per germline (reference sequence). V was clipped by 7 bases and J by 0 bases; unmatched bases: 18.

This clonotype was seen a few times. The CDR3 DNA follows: TGCGCCAGCAGCCAAGACTACACCTATTCCTACAATGAGCAGTTCTTC. It translates to CASSQDYTYSYNEQFF. This rearrangement joins TRBV4-3 to TRBJ2-1, with D unclear. V lost 0 bases to trimming and J lost 1 base, with 10 bases between them. The germline V gene has CDR1 LGHNA and CDR2 YSLEER. There are 16 residues in the CDR3.

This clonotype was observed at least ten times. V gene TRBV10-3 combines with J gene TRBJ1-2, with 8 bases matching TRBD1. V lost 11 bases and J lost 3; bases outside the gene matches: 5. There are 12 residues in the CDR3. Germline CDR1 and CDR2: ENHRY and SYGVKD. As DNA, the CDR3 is TGTGCCGTCGGACAGGGCGACTATGGCTACACCTTC. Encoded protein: CAVGQGDYGYTF.

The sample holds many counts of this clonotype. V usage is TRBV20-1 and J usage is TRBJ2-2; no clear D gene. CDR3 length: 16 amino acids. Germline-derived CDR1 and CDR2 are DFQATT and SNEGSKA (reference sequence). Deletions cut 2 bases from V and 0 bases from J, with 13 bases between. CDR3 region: CSARRDQVPNTGELFF. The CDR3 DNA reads TGCAGTGCTAGAAGAGATCAGGTGCCGAACACCGGGGAGCTGTTTTTT.

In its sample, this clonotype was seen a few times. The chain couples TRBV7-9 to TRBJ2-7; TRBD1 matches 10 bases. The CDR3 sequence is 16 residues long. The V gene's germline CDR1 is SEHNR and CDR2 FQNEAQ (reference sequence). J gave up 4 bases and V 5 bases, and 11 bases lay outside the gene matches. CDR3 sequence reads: CASSPDRGKLTYEQYF. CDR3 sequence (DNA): TGTGCCAGCAGCCCGGACAGGGGGAAGTTGACTTACGAGCAGTACTTC.

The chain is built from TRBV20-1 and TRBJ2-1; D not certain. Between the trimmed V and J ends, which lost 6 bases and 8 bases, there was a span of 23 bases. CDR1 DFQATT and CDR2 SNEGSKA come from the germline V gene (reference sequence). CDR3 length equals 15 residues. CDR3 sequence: CSAIPPGSGIYEQFF. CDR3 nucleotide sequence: TGCAGTGCAATTCCTCCCGGGTCGGGCATATATGAGCAGTTCTTC.

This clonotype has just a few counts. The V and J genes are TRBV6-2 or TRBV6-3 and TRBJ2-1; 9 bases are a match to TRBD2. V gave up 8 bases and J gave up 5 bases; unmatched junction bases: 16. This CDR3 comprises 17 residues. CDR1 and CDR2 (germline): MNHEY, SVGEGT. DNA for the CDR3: TGTGCCAGCGTACACCGATGGGCTAGCGGGACAAACAATGAGCAGTTCTTC. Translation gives CASVHRWASGTNNEQFF.

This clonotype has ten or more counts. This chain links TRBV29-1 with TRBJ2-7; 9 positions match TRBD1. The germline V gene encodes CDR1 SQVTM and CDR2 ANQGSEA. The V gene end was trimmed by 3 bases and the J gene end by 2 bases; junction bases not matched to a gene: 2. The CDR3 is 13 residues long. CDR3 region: CSVEGQGTYEQYF. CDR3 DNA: TGCAGCGTTGAGGGACAGGGTACCTACGAGCAGTACTTC.

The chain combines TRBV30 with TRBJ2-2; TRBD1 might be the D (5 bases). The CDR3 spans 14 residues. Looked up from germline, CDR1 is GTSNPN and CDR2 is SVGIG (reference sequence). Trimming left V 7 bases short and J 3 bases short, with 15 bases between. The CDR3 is CASSTPGYTGELFF. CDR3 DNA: TGTGCCTCGTCTACACCAGGGTACACCGGGGAGCTGTTTTTT.

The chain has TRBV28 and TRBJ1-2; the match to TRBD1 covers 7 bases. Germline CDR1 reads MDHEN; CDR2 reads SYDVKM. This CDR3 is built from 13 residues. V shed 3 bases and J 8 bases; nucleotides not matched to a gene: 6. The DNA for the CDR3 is TGTGCCAGCAGTTTCCCCAGAGGGGGCGGCTACACCTTC. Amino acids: CASSFPRGGGYTF.

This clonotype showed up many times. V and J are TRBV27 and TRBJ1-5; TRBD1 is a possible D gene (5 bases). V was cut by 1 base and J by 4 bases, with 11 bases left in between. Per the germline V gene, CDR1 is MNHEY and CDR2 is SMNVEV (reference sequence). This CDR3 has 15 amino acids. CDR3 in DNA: TGTGCCAGCAGTTTATACGGGGGTGGAAATCAGCCCCAGCATTTT. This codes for CASSLYGGGNQPQHF.

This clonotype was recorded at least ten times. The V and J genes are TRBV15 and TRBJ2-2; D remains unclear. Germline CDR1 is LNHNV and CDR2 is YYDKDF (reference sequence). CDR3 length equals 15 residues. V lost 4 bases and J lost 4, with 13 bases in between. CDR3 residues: CATSKEQSSTGELFF. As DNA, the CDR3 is TGTGCCACCAGCAAAGAGCAGTCCTCCACCGGGGAGCTGTTTTTT.

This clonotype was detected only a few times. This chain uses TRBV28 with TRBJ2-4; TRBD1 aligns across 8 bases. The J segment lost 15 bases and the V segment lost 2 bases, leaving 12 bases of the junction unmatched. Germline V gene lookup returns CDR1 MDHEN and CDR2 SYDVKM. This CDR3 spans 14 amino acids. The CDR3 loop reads CASSLTGQAGIWYF. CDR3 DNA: TGTGCCAGCAGTTTAACGGGACAGGCCGGGATATGGTACTTC.

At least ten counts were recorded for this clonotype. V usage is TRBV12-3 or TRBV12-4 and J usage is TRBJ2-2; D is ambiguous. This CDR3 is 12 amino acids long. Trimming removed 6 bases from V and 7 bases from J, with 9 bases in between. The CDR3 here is CASRNKGGELFF. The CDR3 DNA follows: TGTGCCAGCAGAAACAAAGGCGGGGAGCTGTTTTTT.

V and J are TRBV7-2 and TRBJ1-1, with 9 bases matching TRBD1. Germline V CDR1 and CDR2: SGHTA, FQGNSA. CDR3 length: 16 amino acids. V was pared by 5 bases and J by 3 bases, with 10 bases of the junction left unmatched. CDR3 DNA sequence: TGTGCCAGCAGCCCCGGTCTGGACAGGGGTCACACTGAAGCTTTCTTT. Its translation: CASSPGLDRGHTEAFF.

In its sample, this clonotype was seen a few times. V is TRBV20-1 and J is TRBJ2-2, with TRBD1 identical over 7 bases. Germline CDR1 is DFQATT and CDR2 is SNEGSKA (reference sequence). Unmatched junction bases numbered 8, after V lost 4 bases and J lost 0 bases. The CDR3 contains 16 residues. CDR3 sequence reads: CSATQGQAANTGELFF. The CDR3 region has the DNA TGCAGTGCTACCCAAGGACAGGCCGCGAACACCGGGGAGCTGTTTTTT.

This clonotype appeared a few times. As DNA, the CDR3 is TGTGCCAGCAGGAGGACAGGGGCCCAAGAGACCCAGTACTTC. Translated: CASRRTGAQETQYF. This sequence joins TRBV2 and TRBJ2-5; 9 bases agree with TRBD1. This CDR3 has 14 amino acids. CDR1 is SNHLY and CDR2 is FYNNEI in the germline V gene. V trimming: 6 bases; J trimming: 1 base; junction bases outside the gene matches: 3.

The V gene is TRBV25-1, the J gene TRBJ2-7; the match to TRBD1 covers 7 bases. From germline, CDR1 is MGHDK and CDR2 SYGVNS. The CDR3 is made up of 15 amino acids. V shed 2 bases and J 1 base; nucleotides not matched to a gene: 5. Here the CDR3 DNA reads TGTGCCAGCAGTGAAGCCGTGACAGGGTCCTACGAGCAGTACTTC. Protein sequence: CASSEAVTGSYEQYF.

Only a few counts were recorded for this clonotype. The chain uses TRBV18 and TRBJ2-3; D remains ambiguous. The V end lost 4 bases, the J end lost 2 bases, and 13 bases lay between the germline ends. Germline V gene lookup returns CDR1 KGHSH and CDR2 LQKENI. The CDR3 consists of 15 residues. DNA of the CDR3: TGTGCCAGCTCACGCAACGTAGGTTACACAGATACGCAGTATTTT. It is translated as CASSRNVGYTDTQYF.